The sequence of this T cell receptor (beta chain) was determined in a study of blood T cell repertoires in COVID-19. Study details: The origin of the acute and convalescent COVID-19 samples was the United States, Italy and Spain. PBMCs, B-cell-depleted T cells, or T cells provided the cDNA or gDNA that made up the material.

As processed by the authors: Amplification of reference gene primers provided the estimated nucleated cell counts. Repertoires were generated with immunoSEQ multiplex PCR, while TCRdb's copy carries only in-frame clones and drops some. V and J calls and clone size are given by that table; D and trimming were obtained from the DNA. Seen here are 140,000 to 150,000 clones, about 89% observed once, and the top ten hold 30% to 45%. The CDR3 totals 13 residues. Germline CDR1 is SGHNT and CDR2 is YYREEE (reference sequence). Trimming pared 6 bases from V and 8 bases from J, leaving 12 bases between. This clone was detected a few times.

Sequencing was carried out using peripheral blood. The sequence derives from a middle-aged man who had recovered from COVID-19. The chain has TRBV5-4 and TRBJ1-6; D may be TRBD1 (6 bases). CDR3 sequence reads: CASTGQPYSPLHF. The CDR3 DNA sequence: TGTGCCAGCACCGGACAGCCCTATTCACCCCTCCACTTT.